The 16 T cell receptor beta chains listed next were all sequenced from one sample in a study of blood T cell repertoires in COVID-19. TCRdb's table, derived via immunoSEQ multiplex PCR, lists solely in-frame clones and lacks some. The table includes around 230,000 clones, roughly 87% detected once. The sample consisted of peripheral blood. The receptors derive from a man in his sixties who had recovered from COVID-19.

Concerning this clone: The conserved phenylalanine or tryptophan is not found at the CDR3 terminus, so this likely reflects a read error. No DNA is shown, since the ends of the CDR3 on it are uncertain; the CDR3 is the one TCRdb lists. The chain links TRBV11-2 to TRBJ2-3; the table's TRBD2 call for D was not verified on the DNA. The CDR3 extends over 13 residues, inclusive of both ends. CDR1 and CDR2 from the germline V gene are SGHAT and FQNNGV. This chain's CDR3 is CASSLDMGTLADY.

This clone was counted a single time. This CDR3 reads CSAQGRPRENTGELFF. In DNA, the CDR3 is TGCAGCGCACAGGGAAGGCCAAGGGAGAACACCGGGGAGCTGTTTTTT. The J gene is TRBJ2-2, the V gene TRBV29-1; D may be TRBD1 (6 bases). Between the trimmed V and J ends, which lost 7 bases and 1 base, there was a span of 19 bases. CDR1 SQVTM and CDR2 ANQGSEA come from the germline V gene. The CDR3 loop spans 16 amino acids.

The chain carries TRBV6-5 and TRBJ1-1; 7 bases map to TRBD1. V lost 5 bases, J lost 3 bases, and 9 bases stayed unmatched. The germline V gene encodes CDR1 MNHEY and CDR2 SVGAGI. The CDR3 covers 15 residues. The chain's CDR3 is CASSRNRQGYTEAFF. The CDR3 DNA reads as TGTGCCAGCAGTCGAAACAGACAGGGCTACACTGAAGCTTTCTTT.

The rearrangement links TRBV9 to TRBJ2-4, with a weak D call TRBD2 (5 bases). From germline, CDR1 is SGDLS and CDR2 YYNGEE. The CDR3 covers 17 residues. Trimming removed 0 bases from V and 0 bases from J, with 13 bases in between. For the CDR3, the DNA is TGTGCCAGCAGCGTAGGGGAGTCGGGGAGAGCCAAAAACATTCAGTACTTC. Its protein is CASSVGESGRAKNIQYF.

This chain joins TRBV9 and TRBJ1-3; 7 bases match TRBD1. After removal of 4 bases from V and 4 bases from J, the junction contained 8 bases not matched to a gene. The CDR3 consists of 15 residues. Germline V gene lookup returns CDR1 SGDLS and CDR2 YYNGEE. CDR3 residues: CASSLAGGGGNTIYF. The DNA of the CDR3 is TGTGCCAGCAGCTTAGCAGGGGGAGGAGGAAACACCATATATTTT.

The chain recombines TRBV7-6 with TRBJ1-5, with a weak D call TRBD1 (5 bases). Germline lookup yields CDR1 SGHVS and CDR2 FNYEAQ. This CDR3 is built from 15 residues. V was pared by 2 bases and J by 2 bases, with 10 bases between. The CDR3 spells CASSLQGMGNQPQHF. CDR3 in DNA: TGTGCCAGCAGCTTACAGGGAATGGGCAATCAGCCCCAGCATTTT.

V gene TRBV6-2 or TRBV6-3 combines with J gene TRBJ2-1; 11 positions agree with TRBD2. The junction had 13 bases not matched to a gene; V was cut back by 6 bases and J by 6 bases. This CDR3 has 17 amino acids. CDR1 and CDR2 from the germline V gene are MNHEY and SVGEGT. CDR3 amino acids: CASSFAQGTSGSNEQFF. Written as DNA, the CDR3 is TGTGCCAGCAGCTTTGCACAAGGGACTAGCGGCTCCAATGAGCAGTTCTTC.

This clone appeared once. V usage is TRBV24-1 and J usage is TRBJ2-5; 10 nucleotides agree with TRBD1. V was pared by 5 bases and J by 5 bases, with 10 bases of the junction left unmatched. The CDR3 loop spans 16 amino acids. Per the germline V gene, CDR1 is KGHDR and CDR2 is SFDVKD. The CDR3 loop reads CATSAPGQGSGETQYF. CDR3 in DNA: TGTGCCACCAGTGCCCCGGGACAGGGGAGTGGGGAGACCCAGTACTTC.

This chain joins TRBV7-2 and TRBJ2-2, with a weak D call TRBD2 (6 bases). The germline gives CDR1 SGHTA, CDR2 FQGNSA. Trimming took 5 bases from V and 4 from J, leaving 11 bases between them. The length of the CDR3 is 14 residues. The CDR3 region has the DNA TGTGCCAGCAGCCGGGGACTCCCCACCGGGGAGCTGTTTTTT. It codes for CASSRGLPTGELFF.

The chain uses TRBV19 and TRBJ2-7; a weak D match, TRBD1 (6 bases). The V and J ends lost 3 bases and 3 bases respectively, with 15 bases between them. This CDR3 has 15 residues. CDR1 LNHDA and CDR2 SQIVND come from the germline V gene (reference sequence). DNA for the CDR3: TGTGCCAGTAGTATTAGTATGGGACAACACTACGAGCAGTACTTC. Its translation: CASSISMGQHYEQYF. Drawing the rest from reference TRBV19 and TRBJ2-7, the complete variable domain is DGGITQSPKYLFRKEGQNVTLSCEQNLNHDAMYWYRQDPGQGLRLIYYSQIVNDFQKGDIAEGYSVSREKKESFPLTVTSAQKNPTAFYLCASSISMGQHYEQYFGPGTRLTVT.

V and J are TRBV6-2 or TRBV6-3 and TRBJ2-3; a weak D match, TRBD2 (6 bases). Trimming removed 6 bases at V and 4 bases at J, with 14 bases between. The CDR3 loop spans 14 amino acids. Germline-derived CDR1 and CDR2 are MNHEY and SVGEGT. CDR3 residues: CASSRGLLADTQYF. CDR3 in DNA: TGTGCCAGCAGCCGGGGACTCCTAGCAGATACGCAGTATTTT.

This clone occurred a few times. This CDR3 reads CASSLTGAYEQYF. The DNA of the CDR3 is TGTGCCAGTAGTTTGACAGGGGCCTACGAGCAGTACTTC. This chain joins TRBV19 and TRBJ2-7; the match to TRBD1 covers 8 bases. This CDR3 contains 13 residues. The V gene end was trimmed by 5 bases and the J gene end by 2 bases; junction bases not matched to a gene: 2. The germline V gene encodes CDR1 LNHDA and CDR2 SQIVND (reference sequence).

The chain carries TRBV11-2 and TRBJ2-3; D is perhaps TRBD2 (5 bases). The length of the CDR3 is 14 residues. In germline, CDR1 is SGHAT, CDR2 FQNNGV. Trimming removed 3 bases at V and 8 bases at J, with 15 bases between. CDR3 amino acids: CASSFPSRTGTQYF. The CDR3, as DNA: TGTGCCAGCAGCTTCCCGAGCAGGACTGGTACGCAGTATTTT.

The J gene is TRBJ1-5, the V gene TRBV28, with D possibly matching TRBD1 (6 bases). CDR3 size: 16 residues. The V gene lost 3 bases and the J gene lost 0 bases, with 12 bases spanning the gap. Germline CDR1 and CDR2: MDHEN and SYDVKM. The CDR3 region has the DNA TGTGCCAGCAGTTTTGGCGGGGGCCGTAGCAATCAGCCCCAGCATTTT. Amino acids: CASSFGGGRSNQPQHF. The full variable domain, with the rest looked up from reference TRBV28 and TRBJ1-5, is DVKVTQSSRYLVKRTGEKVFLECVQDMDHENMFWYRQDPGLGLRLIYFSYDVKMKEKGDIPEGYSVSREKKERFSLILESASTNQTSMYLCASSFGGGRSNQPQHFGDGTRLSIL.

J is TRBJ1-6 and V is TRBV30; D is perhaps TRBD1 (6 bases). CDR3 size: 16 residues. The germline V and J ends were trimmed by 2 bases and 8 bases, with 19 bases remaining between them. The germline V gene has CDR1 GTSNPN and CDR2 SVGIG (reference sequence). The CDR3, as DNA: TGTGCCTGGAGTACCCCGGGAGGGGGACGGGATTCACCCCTCCACTTT. Translated, it gives CAWSTPGGGRDSPLHF.

The chain has TRBV6-4 and TRBJ2-3; 7 bases agree with TRBD1. V was clipped by 10 bases and J by 1 base; unmatched bases: 5. The CDR3 runs to 13 residues. Germline CDR1 reads MRHNA; CDR2 reads SNTAGT. CDR3 amino acids: CANTGVCTDTQYF. Written as DNA, the CDR3 is TGTGCCAACACAGGGGTCTGCACAGATACGCAGTATTTT.